A single sample gave rise to the 3 T cell receptor beta chains below, sequenced in a study of blood T cells in healthy people across ages. Through a sample-barcoded 5' primer and a J-beta primer mix, a second PCR was run for about 6 to 11 cycles. TCRdb processed the 5' RACE reads anew with MiXCR; each CDR3 protein has one entry. Of approximately 900,000 distinct CDR3 sequences in the sample, about 48% are singletons; the top ten hold roughly 12%. The sequenced material came from blood. These receptors all come from a man in his thirties or forties in good health.

The J gene is TRBJ2-1, the V gene TRBV5-1; tentative D call: TRBD2 (6 bases). Trimming took off 4 bases at V and 4 bases at J, with 24 bases between the two ends. Germline V gene sequence: CDR1 SGHRS, CDR2 YFSETQ. This CDR3 is built from 18 residues. CDR3 sequence reads: CASSRGAGTPGLYNEQFF. CDR3 DNA sequence: TGCGCCAGCAGCAGGGGCGCTGGGACTCCAGGATTGTACAATGAGCAGTTCTTC.

The gene calls are TRBV18 and TRBJ1-2, with D hard to call. The CDR3 has 15 residues. Germline V gene sequence: CDR1 KGHSH, CDR2 LQKENI. The V end lost 6 bases, the J end lost 4 bases, and 18 bases lay between the germline ends. CDR3 in DNA: TGTGCCAGCTCCCCTTACACAGACGATCCCTATGGCTACACCTTC. It codes for CASSPYTDDPYGYTF. The full variable domain, in which reference TRBV18 and TRBJ1-2 provide the parts outside the CDR3, is NAGVMQNPRHLVRRRGQEARLRCSPMKGHSHVYWYRQLPEEGLKFMVYLQKENIIDESGMPKERFSAEFPKEGPSILRIQQVVRGDSAAYFCASSPYTDDPYGYTFGSGTRLTVV.

This clonotype was seen a few times. This chain uses TRBV12-3 or TRBV12-4 with TRBJ1-4; 9 positions match TRBD1. This CDR3 comprises 16 residues. After removal of 5 bases from V and 10 bases from J, the junction contained 14 bases not matched to a gene. The CDR3 DNA follows: TGTGCCAGCAGTACCAGGACAGGGACAGGGACTGGAAAACTGTTTTTT. Translation gives CASSTRTGTGTGKLFF.